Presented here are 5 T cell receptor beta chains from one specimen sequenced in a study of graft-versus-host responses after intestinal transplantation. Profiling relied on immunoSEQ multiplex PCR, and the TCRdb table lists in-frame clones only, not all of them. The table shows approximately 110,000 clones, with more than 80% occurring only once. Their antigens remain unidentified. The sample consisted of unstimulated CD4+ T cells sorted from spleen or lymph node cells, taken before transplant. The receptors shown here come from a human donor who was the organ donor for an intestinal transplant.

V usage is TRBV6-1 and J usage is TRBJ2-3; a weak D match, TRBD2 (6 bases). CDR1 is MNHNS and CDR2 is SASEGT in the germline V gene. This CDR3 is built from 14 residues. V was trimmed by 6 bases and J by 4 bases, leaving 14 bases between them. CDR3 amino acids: CASRLFRGSDTQYF. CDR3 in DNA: TGTGCCAGCAGACTTTTTCGGGGGTCAGATACGCAGTATTTT.

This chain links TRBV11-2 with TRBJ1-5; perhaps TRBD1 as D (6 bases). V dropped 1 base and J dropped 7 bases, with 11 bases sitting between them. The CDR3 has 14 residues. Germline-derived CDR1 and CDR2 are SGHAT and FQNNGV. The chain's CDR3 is CASSLVGGGQPQHF. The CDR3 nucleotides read TGTGCCAGCAGCTTAGTCGGAGGGGGACAGCCCCAGCATTTT.

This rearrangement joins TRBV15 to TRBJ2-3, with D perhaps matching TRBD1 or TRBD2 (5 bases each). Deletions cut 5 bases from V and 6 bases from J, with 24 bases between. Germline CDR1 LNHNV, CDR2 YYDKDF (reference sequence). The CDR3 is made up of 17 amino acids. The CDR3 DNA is TGTGCCACCAGCGGAGTCTCCGGGACGCATTTTTTTGATACGCAGTATTTT. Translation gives CATSGVSGTHFFDTQYF.

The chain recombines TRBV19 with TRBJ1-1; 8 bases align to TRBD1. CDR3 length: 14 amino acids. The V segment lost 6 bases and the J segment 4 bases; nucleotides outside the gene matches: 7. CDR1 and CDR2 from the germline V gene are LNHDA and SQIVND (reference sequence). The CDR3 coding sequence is TGTGCCAGTAGCCCAGGGGGCTGGAGCACTGAAGCTTTCTTT. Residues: CASSPGGWSTEAFF.

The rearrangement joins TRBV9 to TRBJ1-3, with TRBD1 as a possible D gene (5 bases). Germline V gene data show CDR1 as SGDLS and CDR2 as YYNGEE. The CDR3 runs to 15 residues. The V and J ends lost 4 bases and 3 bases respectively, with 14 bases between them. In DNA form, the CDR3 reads TGTGCCAGCAGCATCCTAGGGGATTATGGAAACACCATATATTTT. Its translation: CASSILGDYGNTIYF.